A selection of T cell receptor beta chains follows, all from one sample in a study of neurological immune-mediated disorders. TCRdb used MiXCR to reprocess the 5' RACE reads, holding one entry per CDR3 protein. Here the sample spans some 19,000 distinct CDR3 sequences, around 16% being singletons. The sequenced sample consisted of CD8+ T cells from blood. These receptors were taken from a woman aged 18-30 years with multiple sclerosis. The CDR3 runs from the conserved cysteine through the conserved F or W. Fields, in order: J gene, V gene, D gene, clone size, CDR3 length, CDR3 protein, CDR3 DNA. The D gene is left open where the match is weak. The listing skips clone size in some rows; elsewhere it reads once, few, many or a size class.

TRBJ1-1	TRBV7-6	.	many	15	CASSRPGGMNTEAFF	TGTGCCAGCAGTCGCCCGGGAGGAATGAACACTGAAGCTTTCTTT
TRBJ2-1	TRBV2	.	many	14	CASRPLEGYNEQFF	TGTGCCAGCAGACCGCTTGAAGGGTACAATGAGCAGTTCTTC
TRBJ2-2	TRBV5-1	.	medium-sized	12	CASSPNTGELFF	TGCGCCAGCAGCCCAAACACCGGGGAGCTGTTTTTT
TRBJ1-1	TRBV5-1	.	medium-sized	12	CASSEGGTEAFF	TGCGCCAGCAGCGAGGGGGGTACTGAAGCTTTCTTT
TRBJ2-1	TRBV9	.	many	14	CASSVGGIHNEQFF	TGTGCCAGCAGCGTAGGCGGGATTCATAATGAGCAGTTCTTC
TRBJ1-1	TRBV20-1	.	.	15	CSALTDGRGSSEAFF	TGCAGTGCTCTGACAGACGGTAGAGGTAGTTCTGAAGCTTTCTTT
TRBJ1-1	TRBV7-2	TRBD1	many	15	CASSIRRQGHTEAFF	TGTGCCAGCAGCATCCGACGACAGGGTCACACTGAAGCTTTCTTT
TRBJ1-2	TRBV15	.	many	15	CATSRDRDTNYGYTF	TGTGCCACCAGCAGAGACCGGGACACCAACTATGGCTACACCTTC
TRBJ1-3	TRBV6-1	.	many	15	CASSVVDSSGNTIYF	TGTGCCAGCAGTGTAGTGGACAGCTCTGGAAACACCATATATTTT
TRBJ1-5	TRBV15	.	medium-sized	14	CATSHGDSNQPQHF	TGTGCCACCAGCCACGGAGATAGCAATCAGCCCCAGCATTTT